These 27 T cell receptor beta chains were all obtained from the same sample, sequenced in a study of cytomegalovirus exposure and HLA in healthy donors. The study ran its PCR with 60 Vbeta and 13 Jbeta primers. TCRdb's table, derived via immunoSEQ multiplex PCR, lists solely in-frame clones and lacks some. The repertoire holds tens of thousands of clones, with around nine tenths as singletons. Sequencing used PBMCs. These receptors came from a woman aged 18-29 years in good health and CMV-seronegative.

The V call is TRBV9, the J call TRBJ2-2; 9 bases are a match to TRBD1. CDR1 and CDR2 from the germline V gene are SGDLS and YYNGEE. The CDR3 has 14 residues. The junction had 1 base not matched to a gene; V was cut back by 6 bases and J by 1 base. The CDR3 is CASKDRGNTGELFF. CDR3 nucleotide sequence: TGTGCCAGCAAGGACAGGGGGAACACCGGGGAGCTGTTTTTT.

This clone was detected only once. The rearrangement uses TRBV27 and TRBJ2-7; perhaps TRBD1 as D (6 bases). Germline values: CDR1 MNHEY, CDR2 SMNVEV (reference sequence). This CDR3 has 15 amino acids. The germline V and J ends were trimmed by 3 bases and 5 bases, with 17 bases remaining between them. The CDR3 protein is CASSFGLWAGDEQYF. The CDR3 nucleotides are TGTGCCAGCAGTTTCGGTTTGTGGGCAGGGGACGAGCAGTACTTC.

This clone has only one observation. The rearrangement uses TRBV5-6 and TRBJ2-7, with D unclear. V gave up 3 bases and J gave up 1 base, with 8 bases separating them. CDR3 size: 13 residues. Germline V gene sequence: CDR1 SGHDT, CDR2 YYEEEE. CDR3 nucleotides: TGTGCCAGCAGCTCGACAAATTCCTACGAGCAGTACTTC. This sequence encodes CASSSTNSYEQYF.

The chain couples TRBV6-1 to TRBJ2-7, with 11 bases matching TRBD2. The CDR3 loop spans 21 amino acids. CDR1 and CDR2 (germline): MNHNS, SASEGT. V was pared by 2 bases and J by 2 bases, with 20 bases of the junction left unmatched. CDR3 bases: TGTGCCAGCAGTGAAAAGGGACAGGCGATCCTAGCGGGAGGCCCCGCCTACGAGCAGTACTTC. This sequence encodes CASSEKGQAILAGGPAYEQYF.

The CDR3 region has the DNA TGTGCCAGCAGCTCGAAACTAGCGGGCGCCTACGAGCAGTACTTC. Protein product: CASSSKLAGAYEQYF. The genes are TRBV7-8 and TRBJ2-7; TRBD2 matches 9 bases. The germline gives CDR1 SGHVS, CDR2 FQNEAQ. This CDR3 comprises 15 residues. The junction had 6 bases not matched to a gene; V was cut back by 4 bases and J by 2 bases.

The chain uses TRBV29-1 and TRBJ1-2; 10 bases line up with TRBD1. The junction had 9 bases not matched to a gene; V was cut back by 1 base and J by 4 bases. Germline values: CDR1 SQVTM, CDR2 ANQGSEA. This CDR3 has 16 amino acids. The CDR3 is CSVEGQGALTSYGYTF. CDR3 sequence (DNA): TGCAGCGTTGAAGGACAGGGGGCGCTTACCTCCTATGGCTACACCTTC.

CDR3 amino acids: CASSLLPPTSGAKNIQYF. CDR3 coding DNA: TGTGCCAGCAGTTTACTCCCCCCGACTAGCGGGGCCAAAAACATTCAGTACTTC. The rearrangement links TRBV28 to TRBJ2-4, with 10 bases aligning to TRBD2. The CDR3 has 18 residues. Germline V gene sequence: CDR1 MDHEN, CDR2 SYDVKM. The V and J ends lost 2 bases and 1 base, in that order; junction bases with no gene match: 8. Looking up the rest from reference TRBV28 and TRBJ2-4 gives the full variable domain: DVKVTQSSRYLVKRTGEKVFLECVQDMDHENMFWYRQDPGLGLRLIYFSYDVKMKEKGDIPEGYSVSREKKERFSLILESASTNQTSMYLCASSLLPPTSGAKNIQYFGAGTRLSVL.

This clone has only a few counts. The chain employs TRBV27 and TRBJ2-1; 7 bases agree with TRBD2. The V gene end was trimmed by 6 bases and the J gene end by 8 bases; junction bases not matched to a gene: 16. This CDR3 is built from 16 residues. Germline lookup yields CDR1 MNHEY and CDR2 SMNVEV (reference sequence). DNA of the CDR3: TGTGCCAGCAGATCAAAGACTAGCAGGGAGAGGGATGAGCAGTTCTTC. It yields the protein CASRSKTSRERDEQFF.

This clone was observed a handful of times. CDR3 DNA: TGTGCCCTGACGACCCGGGACTCCTTTCAGACCCAGTACTTC. It specifies CALTTRDSFQTQYF. This chain joins TRBV30 and TRBJ2-5; tentative D call: TRBD2 (6 bases). Germline CDR1 and CDR2: GTSNPN and SVGIG (reference sequence). This CDR3 comprises 14 residues. Trimming pared 8 bases from V and 6 bases from J, leaving 22 bases between.

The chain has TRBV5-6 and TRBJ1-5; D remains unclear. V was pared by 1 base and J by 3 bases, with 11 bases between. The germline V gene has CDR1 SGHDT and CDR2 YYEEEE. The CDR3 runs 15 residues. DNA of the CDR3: TGTGCCAGCAGCTTGAGCGGGAGGAACAATCAGCCCCAGCATTTT. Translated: CASSLSGRNNQPQHF. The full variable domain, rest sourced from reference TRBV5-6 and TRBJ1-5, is DAGVTQSPTHLIKTRGQQVTLRCSPKSGHDTVSWYQQALGQGPQFIFQYYEEEERQRGNFPDRFSGHQFPNYSSELNVNALLLGDSALYLCASSLSGRNNQPQHFGDGTRLSIL.

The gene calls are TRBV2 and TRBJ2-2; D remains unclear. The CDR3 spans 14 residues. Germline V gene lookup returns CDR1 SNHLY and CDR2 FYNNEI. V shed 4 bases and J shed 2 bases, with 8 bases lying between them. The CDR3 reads CASSVGYNTGELFF. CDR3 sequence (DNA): TGTGCCAGCAGTGTGGGCTATAACACCGGGGAGCTGTTTTTT.

The CDR3 spells CASSLVAGVFNEQFF. The CDR3 nucleotides are TGCGCCAGCAGCTTGGTAGCGGGAGTTTTCAATGAGCAGTTCTTC. The chain recombines TRBV5-1 with TRBJ2-1, with 9 bases fitting TRBD2. V dropped 0 bases and J dropped 6; count of bases not matched to a gene: 4. Germline V CDR1 and CDR2: SGHRS, YFSETQ. This CDR3 is 15 amino acids long.

The DNA of the CDR3 is TGTGCCAGCAGCTTAGTTGGGACTTCCAAAGAGACCCAGTACTTC. It encodes CASSLVGTSKETQYF. The chain uses TRBV7-2 and TRBJ2-5, with D perhaps TRBD2 (6 bases). V was pared by 1 base and J by 3 bases, with 12 bases between. CDR1 is SGHTA and CDR2 is FQGNSA in the germline V gene. This CDR3 is 15 amino acids long.

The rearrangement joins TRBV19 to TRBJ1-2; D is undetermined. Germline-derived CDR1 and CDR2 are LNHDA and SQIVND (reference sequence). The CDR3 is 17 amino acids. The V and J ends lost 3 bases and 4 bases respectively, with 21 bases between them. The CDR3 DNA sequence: TGTGCCAGTAGTATTGCCCTCCAGGCAGATCCCCGCTATGGCTACACCTTC. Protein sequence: CASSIALQADPRYGYTF.

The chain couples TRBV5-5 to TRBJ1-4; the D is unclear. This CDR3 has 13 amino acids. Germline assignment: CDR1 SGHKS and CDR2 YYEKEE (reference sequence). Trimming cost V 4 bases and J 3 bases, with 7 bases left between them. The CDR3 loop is CASSPLSNEKLFF. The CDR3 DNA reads TGTGCCAGCAGCCCTTTGTCTAATGAAAAACTGTTTTTT.

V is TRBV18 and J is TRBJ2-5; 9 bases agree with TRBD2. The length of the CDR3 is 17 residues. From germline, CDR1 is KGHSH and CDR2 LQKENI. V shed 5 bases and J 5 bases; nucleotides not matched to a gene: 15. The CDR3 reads CASSTPNSGSIFETQYF. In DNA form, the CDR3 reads TGTGCCAGCTCAACCCCGAATAGCGGGAGTATTTTCGAGACCCAGTACTTC.

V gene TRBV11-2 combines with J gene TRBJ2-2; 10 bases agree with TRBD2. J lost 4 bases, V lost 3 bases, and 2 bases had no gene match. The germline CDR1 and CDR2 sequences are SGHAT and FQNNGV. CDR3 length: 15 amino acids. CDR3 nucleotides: TGTGCCAGCAGCTTCCCTAGCGGGAGCACCGGGGAGCTGTTTTTT. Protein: CASSFPSGSTGELFF.

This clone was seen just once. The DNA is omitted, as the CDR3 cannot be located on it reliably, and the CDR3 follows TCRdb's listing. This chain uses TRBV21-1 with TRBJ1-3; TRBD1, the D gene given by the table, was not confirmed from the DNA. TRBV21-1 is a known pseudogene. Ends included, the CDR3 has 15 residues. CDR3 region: CASNVGQGSGNTIYF.

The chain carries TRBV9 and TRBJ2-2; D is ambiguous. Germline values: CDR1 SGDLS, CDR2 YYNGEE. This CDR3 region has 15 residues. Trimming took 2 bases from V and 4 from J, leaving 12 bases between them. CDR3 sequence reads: CASSVYGLGTGELFF. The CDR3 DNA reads TGTGCCAGCAGCGTTTATGGCCTTGGCACCGGGGAGCTGTTTTTT.

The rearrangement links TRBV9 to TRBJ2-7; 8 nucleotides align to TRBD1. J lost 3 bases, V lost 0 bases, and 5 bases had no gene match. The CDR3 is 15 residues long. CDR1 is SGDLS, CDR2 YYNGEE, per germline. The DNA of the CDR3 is TGTGCCAGCAGCGTAGGGGTGGGGACAGGCTACGAGCAGTACTTC. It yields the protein CASSVGVGTGYEQYF.

In DNA, the CDR3 is TGTGCCAGCAGTCGGGAGTCCCCCGGGGAGCTGTTTTTT. It translates to CASSRESPGELFF. J is TRBJ2-2 and V is TRBV11-3; tentatively, D is TRBD2 (6 bases). V shed 6 bases and J shed 6 bases, with 11 bases lying between them. CDR3 length equals 13 residues. CDR1 and CDR2 from the germline V gene are SGHNT and YENEEA.

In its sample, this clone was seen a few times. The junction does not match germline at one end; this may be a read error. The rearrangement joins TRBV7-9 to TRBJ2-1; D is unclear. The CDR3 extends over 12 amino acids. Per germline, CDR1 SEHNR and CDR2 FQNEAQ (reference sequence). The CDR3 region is CSSSRLLNEQFF. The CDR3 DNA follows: TGTTCCAGCAGCCGCCTACTCAATGAGCAGTTCTTC.

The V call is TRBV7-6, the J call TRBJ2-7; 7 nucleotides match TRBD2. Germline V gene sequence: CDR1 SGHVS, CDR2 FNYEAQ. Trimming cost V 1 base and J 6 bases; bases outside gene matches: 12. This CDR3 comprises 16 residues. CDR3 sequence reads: CASSLGQSAASGEQYF. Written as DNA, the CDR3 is TGTGCCAGCAGCTTAGGTCAGTCGGCGGCTAGCGGCGAGCAGTACTTC.

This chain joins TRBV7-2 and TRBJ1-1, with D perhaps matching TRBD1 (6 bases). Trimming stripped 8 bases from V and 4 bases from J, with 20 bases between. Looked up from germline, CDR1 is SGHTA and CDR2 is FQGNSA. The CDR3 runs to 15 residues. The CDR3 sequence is CASGWTVLGGTEAFF. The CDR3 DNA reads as TGTGCCAGCGGCTGGACGGTTTTAGGGGGCACTGAAGCTTTCTTT.

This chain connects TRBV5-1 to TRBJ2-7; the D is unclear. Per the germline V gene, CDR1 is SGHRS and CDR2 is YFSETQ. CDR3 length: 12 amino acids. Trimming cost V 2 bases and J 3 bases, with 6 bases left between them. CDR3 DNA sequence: TGCGCCAGCAGCTTAAACAGCTACGAGCAGTACTTC. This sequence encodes CASSLNSYEQYF.

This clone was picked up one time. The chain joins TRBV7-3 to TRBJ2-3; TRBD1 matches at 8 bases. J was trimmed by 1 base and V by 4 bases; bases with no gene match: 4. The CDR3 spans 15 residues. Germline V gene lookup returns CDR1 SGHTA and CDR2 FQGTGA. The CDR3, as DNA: TGTGCCAGCAGCTCGACAGGGGTGGGCACAGATACGCAGTATTTT. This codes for CASSSTGVGTDTQYF.

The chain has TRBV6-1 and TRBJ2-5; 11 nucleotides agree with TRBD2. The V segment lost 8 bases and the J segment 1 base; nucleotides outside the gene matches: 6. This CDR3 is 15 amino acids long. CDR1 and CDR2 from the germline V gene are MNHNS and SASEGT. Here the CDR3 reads CASEGGTSGQETQYF. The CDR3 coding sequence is TGTGCCAGCGAGGGGGGGACTAGCGGCCAAGAGACCCAGTACTTC.